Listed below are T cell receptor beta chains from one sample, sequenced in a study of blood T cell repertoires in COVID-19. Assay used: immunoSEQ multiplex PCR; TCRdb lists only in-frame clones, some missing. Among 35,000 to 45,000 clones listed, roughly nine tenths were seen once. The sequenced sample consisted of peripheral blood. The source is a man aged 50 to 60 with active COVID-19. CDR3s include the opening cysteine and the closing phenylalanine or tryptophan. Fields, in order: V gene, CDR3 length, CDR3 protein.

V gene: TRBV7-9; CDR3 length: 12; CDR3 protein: CATEGGTGEQFF
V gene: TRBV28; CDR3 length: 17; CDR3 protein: CASSPRTGGSYNSPLHF
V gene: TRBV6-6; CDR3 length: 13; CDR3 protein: CASTTTGRETQYF
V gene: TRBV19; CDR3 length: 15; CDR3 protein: CASSIEPGQFYEQYF
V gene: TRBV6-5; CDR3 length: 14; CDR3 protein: CASSPRTGEETQYF
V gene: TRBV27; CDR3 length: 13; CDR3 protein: CASSRQDSYEQYF
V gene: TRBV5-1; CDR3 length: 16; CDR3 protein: CASSPIRGDPGREQFF
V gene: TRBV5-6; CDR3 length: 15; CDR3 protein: CASSRGLGGPGGYTF
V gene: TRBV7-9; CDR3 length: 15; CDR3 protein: CASSLDERSSYEQYF
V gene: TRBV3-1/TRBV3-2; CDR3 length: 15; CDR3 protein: CASSLMGLALYEQYF
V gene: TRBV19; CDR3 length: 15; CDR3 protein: CASSSSGTGGETQYF
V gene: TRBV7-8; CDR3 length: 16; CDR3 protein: CASSLVGGATNYGYTF
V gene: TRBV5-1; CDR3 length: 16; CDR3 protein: CASSFGTGVSTDTQYF
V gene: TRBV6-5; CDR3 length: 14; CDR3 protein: CASTGTRNYNEQFF
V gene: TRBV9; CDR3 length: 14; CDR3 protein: CASSVEARDSPLHF
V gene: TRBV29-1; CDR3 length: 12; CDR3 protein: CSVVGRAGELFF
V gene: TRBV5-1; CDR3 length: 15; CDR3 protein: CASSLGGKLTDTQYF
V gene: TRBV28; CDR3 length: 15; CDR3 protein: CASLAPGLMSYEQYF
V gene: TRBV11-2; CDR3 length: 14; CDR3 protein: CASSLDRVKDTQYF
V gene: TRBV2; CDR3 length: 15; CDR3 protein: CASSGSTDSSYEQYF
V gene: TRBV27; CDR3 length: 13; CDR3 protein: CASSPSGVNGYTF
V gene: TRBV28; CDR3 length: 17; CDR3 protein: CASSFIGATIERTEAFF
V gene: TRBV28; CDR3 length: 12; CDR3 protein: CASRTTGNEQYF
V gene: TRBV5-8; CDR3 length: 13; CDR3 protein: CASSYRGVDEQYF
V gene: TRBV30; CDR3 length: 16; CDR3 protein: CAWSVMGTGLSRGYTF
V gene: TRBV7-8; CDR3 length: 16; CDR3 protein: CASSPNAAGLADTQYF
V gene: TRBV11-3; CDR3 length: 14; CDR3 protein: CASSLETYSGELFF